This passage covers 11 T cell receptor beta chains from one sample sequenced in a study of graft-versus-host responses after intestinal transplantation. The repertoire was sequenced with immunoSEQ multiplex PCR; TCRdb's copy has only in-frame clones and lacks some. The top ten hold approximately 0.84% of the sample, which has around 19,000 clones, over 35% seen once. The material was alloreactive CD4+ T cells from a mixed lymphocyte reaction culture, obtained before intestinal transplant. The subset denotes: CFSE-low proliferating T cells sorted from roughly 6-day pre-transplant mixed lymphocyte reaction (GvH or HvG direction). These receptors all come from a human patient who received an intestinal transplant.

V is TRBV5-1 and J is TRBJ2-7; 9 bases are shared with TRBD2. The CDR3 has 17 residues. The junction had 12 bases not matched to a gene; V was cut back by 5 bases and J by 0 bases. Germline loops: CDR1 SGHRS, CDR2 YFSETQ. Here the CDR3 reads CASRIGSSGRYSYEQYF. The CDR3 DNA reads as TGCGCCAGCAGAATTGGAAGCAGCGGGAGGTACTCCTACGAGCAGTACTTC.

This clone was picked up a small number of times. The chain combines TRBV27 with TRBJ1-3; D remains ambiguous. Germline CDR1 is MNHEY and CDR2 is SMNVEV (reference sequence). The CDR3 length is 17 residues. V was shortened by 10 bases and J by 1 base, with 23 bases between the two germline ends. CDR3 DNA: TGTGCCACCCCGCAAGTTTTTGGCGCGAATTCTGGAAACACCATATATTTT. This gives the protein CATPQVFGANSGNTIYF.

This sequence joins TRBV6-5 and TRBJ1-1; tentative D call: TRBD1 (5 bases). Germline-derived CDR1 and CDR2 are MNHEY and SVGAGI. V was cut by 10 bases and J by 3 bases, with 18 bases left in between. The CDR3 extends over 14 amino acids. The CDR3 protein is CATTLRVRDTEAFF. CDR3 nucleotides: TGTGCCACCACCCTCAGGGTAAGGGACACTGAAGCTTTCTTT.

V is TRBV7-2 and J is TRBJ2-3, with D unresolved. V dropped 0 bases and J dropped 1 base, with 5 bases sitting between them. The CDR3 totals 14 residues. CDR1 is SGHTA and CDR2 is FQGNSA in the germline V gene. This CDR3 reads CASSLAVRTDTQYF. The DNA of the CDR3 is TGTGCCAGCAGCTTAGCGGTCCGCACAGATACGCAGTATTTT.

The chain uses TRBV4-1 and TRBJ2-5; D could derive from TRBD1 or TRBD2 (7 bases each). The CDR3 is 19 residues long. Trimming left V 0 bases short and J 4 bases short, with 24 bases between. The germline V gene encodes CDR1 MGHRA and CDR2 YSYEKL. The CDR3 DNA sequence: TGCGCCAGCAGCCAAGATAAGGGGGGGACAGCCCGACGGCGAGAGACCCAGTACTTC. It specifies CASSQDKGGTARRRETQYF.

This sequence joins TRBV7-6 and TRBJ2-2; 9 bases map to TRBD1. Germline values: CDR1 SGHVS, CDR2 FNYEAQ. V dropped 5 bases and J dropped 5; count of bases not matched to a gene: 3. The CDR3 consists of 14 residues. In nucleotides, the CDR3 is TGTGCCAGCAGCCTACAGGGGGCGACCGGGGAGCTGTTTTTT. It translates to CASSLQGATGELFF.

V is TRBV11-3 and J is TRBJ1-3, with a weak D call TRBD1 (5 bases). V was cut by 1 base and J by 0 bases, with 7 bases left in between. CDR1 and CDR2 (germline): SGHNT, YENEEA. The CDR3 has 15 amino acids. The CDR3 loop reads CASSLGGRSGNTIYF. CDR3 DNA: TGTGCCAGCAGCTTAGGGGGACGCTCTGGAAACACCATATATTTT.

In its sample, this clone is medium-sized. In the same sample, other DNA sequences code for this CDR3. The chain combines TRBV7-9 with TRBJ1-3; D possibly corresponds to TRBD1 (5 bases). CDR3 length: 14 amino acids. Germline V gives CDR1 SEHNR, CDR2 FQNEAQ (reference sequence). V was trimmed by 5 bases and J by 7 bases, leaving 15 bases between them. CDR3 loop: CASSLLGSGNTIYF. CDR3 coding DNA: TGTGCCAGCAGCCTCCTTGGCTCAGGGAACACCATATATTTT.

This clone was detected only a few times. This chain links TRBV9 with TRBJ2-2; TRBD1 might be the D (5 bases). V was trimmed by 6 bases and J by 2 bases, leaving 14 bases between them. The CDR3 has 15 amino acids. Germline values: CDR1 SGDLS, CDR2 YYNGEE. The CDR3 protein is CASTAGRPNTGELFF. The CDR3, as DNA: TGTGCCAGCACCGCAGGGCGACCCAACACCGGGGAGCTGTTTTTT.

CDR3 region: CASSPLRGQNFSGANVLTF. The CDR3 DNA reads TGTGCCAGCAGCCCTTTGAGGGGGCAAAATTTCTCTGGGGCCAACGTCCTGACTTTC. The chain uses TRBV11-3 and TRBJ2-6, with 7 positions matching TRBD1. The germline CDR1 and CDR2 sequences are SGHNT and YENEEA. The CDR3 length is 19 residues. V was pared by 5 bases and J by 0 bases, with 13 bases of the junction left unmatched.

This chain links TRBV6-1 with TRBJ2-1; no clear D. Germline values: CDR1 MNHNS, CDR2 SASEGT. Trimming cost V 4 bases and J 4 bases, with 11 bases left between them. The CDR3 runs to 14 residues. DNA of the CDR3: TGTGCCAGCAGTGGGGTGTCGATTTACAATGAGCAGTTCTTC. Protein: CASSGVSIYNEQFF.